The 17 T cell receptor beta chains given below trace back to one sample, sequenced in a study of CD8 T cells in Susac syndrome. Random hexamers primed reverse transcription of roughly 0.45 to 1 ug RNA. One entry per CDR3 protein results from TCRdb running MiXCR on the immunoSEQ multiplex PCR reads. The repertoire includes roughly 220,000 distinct CDR3 sequences, approximately 94% of them detected once, and 0.15% to 0.2% sits in the top ten. Sequencing was performed on CD4+ T cells from PBMCs. All receptors derive from a human donor with Susac syndrome.

The rearrangement links TRBV5-6 to TRBJ1-5, with a weak D call TRBD1 (5 bases). This CDR3 is built from 15 residues. Germline CDR1 reads SGHDT; CDR2 reads YYEEEE. V was shortened by 1 base and J by 7 bases, with 15 bases between the two germline ends. The CDR3 region has the DNA TGTGCCAGCAGCTTGTATTCGTCAGGGCCCCAGCCCCAGCATTTT. This gives the protein CASSLYSSGPQPQHF.

The chain carries TRBV20-1 and TRBJ1-1; possible D gene TRBD1, 5 bases. The CDR3 length is 15 residues. Germline V lookup: CDR1 DFQATT, CDR2 SNEGSKA (reference sequence). V dropped 0 bases and J dropped 3 bases, with 14 bases sitting between them. CDR3 DNA sequence: TGCAGTGCTAGAGATATGGGGCAGGGATACACTGAAGCTTTCTTT. This codes for CSARDMGQGYTEAFF.

In this sample, this clonotype turned up a few times. The V gene is TRBV20-1, the J gene TRBJ2-7, with 7 bases that match TRBD2. The germline CDR1 and CDR2 sequences are DFQATT and SNEGSKA (reference sequence). The CDR3 is 13 amino acids. V lost 1 base and J lost 3; bases outside the gene matches: 3. The DNA of the CDR3 is TGCAGTGCTAGAGGGGCGGGGGACTACGAGCAGTACTTC. Translated: CSARGAGDYEQYF.

J is TRBJ1-5 and V is TRBV20-1; D is ambiguous. Trimming removed 2 bases from V and 0 bases from J, with 5 bases in between. Germline loops: CDR1 DFQATT, CDR2 SNEGSKA (reference sequence). This CDR3 has 13 residues. CDR3 region: CSARQDSNQPQHF. As DNA, the CDR3 is TGCAGTGCTAGACAGGATAGCAATCAGCCCCAGCATTTT.

V is TRBV5-5 and J is TRBJ2-7, with 7 bases identical to TRBD1. Per germline, CDR1 SGHKS and CDR2 YYEKEE (reference sequence). V lost 4 bases to trimming and J lost 0 bases; unmatched junction nucleotides: 7. The CDR3 totals 15 residues. CDR3 amino acids: CASSPHGQASYEQYF. The CDR3 region has the DNA TGTGCCAGCAGCCCGCACGGACAGGCCTCCTACGAGCAGTACTTC.

J is TRBJ1-1 and V is TRBV6-5; D unresolved. Deletions cut 7 bases from V and 1 base from J, with 10 bases between. The CDR3 loop spans 13 amino acids. Per germline, CDR1 MNHEY and CDR2 SVGAGI. The CDR3 spells CASMRGQNTEAFF. CDR3 DNA: TGTGCCAGCATGCGGGGTCAGAACACTGAAGCTTTCTTT.

J is TRBJ2-3 and V is TRBV7-2; 8 bases map to TRBD1. This CDR3 has 15 residues. The V gene's germline CDR1 is SGHTA and CDR2 FQGNSA. V lost 5 bases, J lost 4 bases, and 8 bases stayed unmatched. The CDR3 DNA reads TGTGCCAGCAGCCATGGACAGGGAGAAGCAGATACGCAGTATTTT. As protein: CASSHGQGEADTQYF.

This clonotype was picked up a small number of times. The V gene is TRBV11-1, the J gene TRBJ2-3; 8 nucleotides agree with TRBD2. V shed 8 bases and J 4 bases; nucleotides not matched to a gene: 2. This CDR3 has 12 amino acids. Germline V gene sequence: CDR1 SGHAT, CDR2 FQDESV (reference sequence). The CDR3 nucleotides read TGTGCCAGCTCGGGGGGGCCAGATACGCAGTATTTT. It translates to CASSGGPDTQYF. Using reference TRBV11-1 and TRBJ2-3 for the parts outside the CDR3, the full variable domain is EAEVAQSPRYKITEKSQAVAFWCDPISGHATLYWYRQILGQGPELLVQFQDESVVDDSQLPKDRFSAERLKGVDSTLKIQPAELGDSAMYLCASSGGPDTQYFGPGTRLTVL.

The rearrangement uses TRBV30 and TRBJ1-2; maybe TRBD1 (5 bases). CDR3 size: 12 residues. Germline loops: CDR1 GTSNPN, CDR2 SVGIG (reference sequence). Trimming removed 1 base at V and 4 bases at J, with 7 bases between. The CDR3 nucleotides read TGTGCCTGGAGTGCCACAGGCTATGGCTACACCTTC. As protein: CAWSATGYGYTF.

This clonotype was counted between two and nine times. The chain joins TRBV7-2 to TRBJ1-1; D is possibly TRBD1 (5 bases). V lost 1 base, J lost 1 base, and 7 bases lay in between. CDR3 length: 14 amino acids. Germline assignment: CDR1 SGHTA and CDR2 FQGNSA. The CDR3 region is CASSLVGQNTEAFF. CDR3 bases: TGTGCCAGCAGCTTAGTTGGACAGAACACTGAAGCTTTCTTT.

The genes are TRBV29-1 and TRBJ1-2; 7 nucleotides match TRBD1. The CDR3 runs 13 residues. CDR1 and CDR2 from the germline V gene are SQVTM and ANQGSEA. The ends lost 7 bases at V and 1 base at J; junction bases unmatched: 6. CDR3 in DNA: TGCAGCGGGGGACAGAGTCTTAACTATGGCTACACCTTC. Translated, it gives CSGGQSLNYGYTF.

This CDR3 reads CASSQVQAGTNTEAFF. The CDR3 nucleotides are TGCGCCAGCAGCCAAGTCCAGGCAGGGACGAACACTGAAGCTTTCTTT. The V call is TRBV4-1, the J call TRBJ1-1; TRBD1 is a possible D gene (5 bases). V was shortened by 1 base and J by 1 base, with 13 bases between the two germline ends. The CDR3 covers 16 residues. Germline V gene data show CDR1 as MGHRA and CDR2 as YSYEKL.

CDR3 loop: CASSRTGVSGANVLTF. The CDR3 DNA sequence: TGTGCCAGCTCACGTACAGGGGTCTCTGGGGCCAACGTCCTGACTTTC. This chain joins TRBV18 and TRBJ2-6; 7 positions match TRBD1. With 4 bases clipped from V and 0 bases from J, the junction kept 3 bases outside the gene matches. Germline CDR1 KGHSH, CDR2 LQKENI. CDR3 length equals 16 residues.

Points on this clonotype: Mismatch with germline at one junction end may stem from a read error. V gene TRBV10-3 combines with J gene TRBJ1-2; 11 positions match TRBD1. CDR1 is ENHRY, CDR2 SYGVKD, per germline. The CDR3 length is 15 residues. As DNA, the CDR3 is TGCGCCATCAGACCCGTCGGACAGGGGGCTTATGGCTACACCTTC. It translates to CAIRPVGQGAYGYTF.

The CDR3 here is CASSRIPGTPPNYGYTF. CDR3 nucleotide sequence: TGTGCCAGCAGTCGAATCCCTGGGACACCTCCTAACTATGGCTACACCTTC. The chain uses TRBV6-1 and TRBJ1-2; D possibly corresponds to TRBD1 (6 bases). The germline V and J ends were trimmed by 5 bases and 0 bases, with 19 bases remaining between them. The CDR3 totals 17 residues. Germline V CDR1 and CDR2: MNHNS, SASEGT.

This rearrangement joins TRBV4-2 to TRBJ2-2, with D perhaps TRBD1 (6 bases). In germline, CDR1 is LGHNA, CDR2 YNFKEQ. The CDR3 has 16 residues. Trimming cost V 4 bases and J 7 bases, with 19 bases left between them. CDR3 in DNA: TGTGCCAGCAGCCCACGAGCCCAGGGGAGTCACGGGGAGCTGTTTTTT. This translates into CASSPRAQGSHGELFF.

This clonotype has just one count. The rearrangement joins TRBV6-5 to TRBJ2-3; D is uncertain. The CDR3 covers 14 residues. The germline V gene encodes CDR1 MNHEY and CDR2 SVGAGI. Trimming stripped 0 bases from V and 4 bases from J, with 8 bases between. CDR3 DNA: TGTGCCAGCAGTTACTCTGGGGTGGCAGATACGCAGTATTTT. The encoded protein is CASSYSGVADTQYF.